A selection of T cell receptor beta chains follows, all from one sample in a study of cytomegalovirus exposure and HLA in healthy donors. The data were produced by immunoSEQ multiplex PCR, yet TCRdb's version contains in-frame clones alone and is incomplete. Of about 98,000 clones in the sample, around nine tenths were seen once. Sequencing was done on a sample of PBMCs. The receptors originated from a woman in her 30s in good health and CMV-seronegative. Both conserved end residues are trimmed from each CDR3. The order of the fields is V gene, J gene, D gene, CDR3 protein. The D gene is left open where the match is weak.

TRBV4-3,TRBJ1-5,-,ASSRGEGQPQH
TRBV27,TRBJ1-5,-,ASSRQYSNQPQH
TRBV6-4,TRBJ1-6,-,ASSDSAGRNSPLH
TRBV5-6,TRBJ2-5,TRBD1,ASSPGTGGLETQY
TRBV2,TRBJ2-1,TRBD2,ASSRSGGSYNEQF
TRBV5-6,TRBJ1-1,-,ASSLTPTAGTEAF
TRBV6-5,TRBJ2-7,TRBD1,ASKKQGQLSEQY
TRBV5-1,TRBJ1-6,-,ASSLAATSNSPLH
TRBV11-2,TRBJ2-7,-,ASSLEVGAGVIEQY
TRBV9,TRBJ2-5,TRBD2,ASSGSGRAGRKETQY